This is a list of T cell receptor beta chains from one sample in a study of blood T cell repertoires in COVID-19. Assay: immunoSEQ multiplex PCR; the TCRdb copy retains only in-frame clones and omits some. The sample lists approximately 250,000 clones; 75% to 90% were seen once. The sequenced material came from PBMCs or T cells enriched from blood (not recorded which). Receptors originate from a woman in her thirties with acute COVID-19. The CDR3 runs from the conserved cysteine through the conserved F or W. The order of the fields is clone size, V gene, CDR3 protein. Not every row has a clone size; where given, it reads once, few, many or a size class.

-,TRBV5-1,CASSSGLAGGGSRNEQFF
-,TRBV10-3,CAISDEGSTDTQYF
-,TRBV4-2,CASSQDSSGTYEQYF
-,TRBV19,CASSTQTGGGQPQHF
-,TRBV5-8,CASSLVRGPYEQYF
-,TRBV27,CASSPMDRGYAGELFF
-,TRBV5-6,CASSLVTGDHTEAFF
-,TRBV6-5,CASGLATGTYEQYF
-,TRBV19,CASSEPGTSGERGAYNEQFF
-,TRBV11-2,CASRPPGPGTGSRQYF
-,TRBV2,CASTGQVPGANVLTF
-,TRBV6-5,CASSAAEVSYNEQFF
-,TRBV5-1,CASSLRRGQETQYF
-,TRBV2,CASSVWGLYEQYF
-,TRBV4-1,CASSQVETSIDEQFF
-,TRBV28,CASRPTVSGANVLTF
-,TRBV28,CASSYHPTGDPTNEKLFF
-,TRBV5-1,CASSWGTSGSGETQYF
once,TRBV29-1,CSVESGPGELFF
-,TRBV5-6,CASSLVSASGRTDTQYF
-,TRBV9,CASSVAGGLETQYF
-,TRBV25-1,CASSVGKGGGTEAFF
once,TRBV11-2,CASSLQQGANSYGYTF
-,TRBV27,CASSAGTSYEQYF
-,TRBV6-4,CASSELPGQSSGANVLTF
-,TRBV6-5,CASKKRAGELFF
-,TRBV6-5,CASRLAEMGGEQFF
-,TRBV4-2,CASSQEVQGALGEQYF
-,TRBV5-4,CASSLAGRNTEAFF
-,TRBV5-1,CASSLGQGASDTQYF
-,TRBV6-5,CATISGGAGANVLTF
-,TRBV7-9,CASSNTGNQPQHF
-,TRBV19,CASKGTVTSDTQYF
-,TRBV5-4,CASSKATSRTTDTQYF
-,TRBV14,CASSPLSTSGGYNEQFF
-,TRBV29-1,CSAVTGMDYGYTF
-,TRBV5-1,CASSFGRGTGELFF
-,TRBV7-2,CASSPRRTSGRGAYEQYF
-,TRBV5-5,CASSLVGLVSYEQYF
-,TRBV7-2,CASSYLDRDEFF